A selection of T cell receptor beta chains follows, all from one sample in a study of blood T cell repertoires in COVID-19. Generated by immunoSEQ multiplex PCR, the TCRdb table keeps only in-frame clones and is missing some. The sample shows roughly 270,000 clones, about 85% of them seen only once. Sample: PBMCs or T cells enriched from blood (not recorded which). These receptors were taken from a woman between 45 and 60 years old who had recovered from COVID-19. CDR3s include the opening cysteine and the closing phenylalanine or tryptophan.

V gene	J gene	CDR3 protein
TRBV5-1	TRBJ2-3	CASRLGLAGVDTQYF
TRBV18	TRBJ1-1	CASSEDLTEAFF
TRBV5-1	TRBJ1-2	CASSEGTVNYGYTF
TRBV10-2	TRBJ1-1	CASSEGDRLETFF
TRBV2	TRBJ2-7	CASRVGLAGVNEQYF
TRBV18	TRBJ2-1	CASSAGQGARDEQFF
TRBV19	TRBJ2-5	CASSIAGTGKETQYF
TRBV3-1/TRBV3-2	TRBJ2-3	CASSQGVDTQYF
TRBV7-9	TRBJ2-5	CASSLARLQYF
TRBV5-6	TRBJ2-1	CASSFSEGEQFF